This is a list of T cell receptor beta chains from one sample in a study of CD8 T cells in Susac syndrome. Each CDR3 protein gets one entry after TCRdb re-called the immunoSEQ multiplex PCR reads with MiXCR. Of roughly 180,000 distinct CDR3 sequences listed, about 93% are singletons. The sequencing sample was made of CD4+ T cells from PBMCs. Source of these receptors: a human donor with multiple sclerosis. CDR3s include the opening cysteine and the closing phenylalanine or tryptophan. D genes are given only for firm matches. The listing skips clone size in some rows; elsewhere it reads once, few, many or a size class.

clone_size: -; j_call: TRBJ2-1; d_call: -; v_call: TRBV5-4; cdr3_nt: TGTGCCAGCCACAGTGCGGAACAGTTTTTCGTTGTGGATGAGCAGTTCTTC; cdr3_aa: CASHSAEQFFVVDEQFF
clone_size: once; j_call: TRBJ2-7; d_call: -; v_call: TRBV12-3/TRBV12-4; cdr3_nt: TGTGCCAGCAGTCCGGAGTGGTACCACGAGCAGTACTTC; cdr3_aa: CASSPEWYHEQYF
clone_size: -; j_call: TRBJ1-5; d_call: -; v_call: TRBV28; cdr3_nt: TGTGCCAGCAGTTCCCCGGGCCGGAGGGATCAGCCCCAGCATTTT; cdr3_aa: CASSSPGRRDQPQHF
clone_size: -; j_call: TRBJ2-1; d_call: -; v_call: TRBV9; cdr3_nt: TGTGCCAGCAGCGTAGTGTGGGGTGCCCTCTACAATGAGCAGTTCTTC; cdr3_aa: CASSVVWGALYNEQFF
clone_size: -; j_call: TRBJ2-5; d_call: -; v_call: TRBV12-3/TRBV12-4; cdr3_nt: TGTGCCAGCAGTTTAGGTACGGGGAGAGGAGAGACCCAGTACTTC; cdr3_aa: CASSLGTGRGETQYF
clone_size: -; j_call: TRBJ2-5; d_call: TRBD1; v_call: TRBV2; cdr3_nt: TGTGCCAGCAGTGGAGAGGCAACAGGGGAAGAGACCCAGTACTTC; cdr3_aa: CASSGEATGEETQYF
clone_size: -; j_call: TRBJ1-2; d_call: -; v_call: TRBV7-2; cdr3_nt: TGTGCCAGCAGCTTAGAGGGCACGCCGGCCTATGGCTACACCTTC; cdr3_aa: CASSLEGTPAYGYTF
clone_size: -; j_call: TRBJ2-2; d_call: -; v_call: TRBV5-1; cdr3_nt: TGCGCCAGCAGCACCAGCCCCACCGGGGAGCTGTTTTTT; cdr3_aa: CASSTSPTGELFF
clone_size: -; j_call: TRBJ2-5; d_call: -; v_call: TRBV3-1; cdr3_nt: TGTGCCAGCAGCCATCACTCTATCGAAGAGACCCAGTACTTC; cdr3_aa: CASSHHSIEETQYF
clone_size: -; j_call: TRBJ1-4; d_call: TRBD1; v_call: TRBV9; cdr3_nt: TGTGCCAGCAGCGCCGACAGGGGCGAAAAACTGTTTTTT; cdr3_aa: CASSADRGEKLFF
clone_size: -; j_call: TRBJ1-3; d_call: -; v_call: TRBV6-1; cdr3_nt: TGTGCCAGCATAGAGCAGCACTCTGGAAACACCATATATTTT; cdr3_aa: CASIEQHSGNTIYF
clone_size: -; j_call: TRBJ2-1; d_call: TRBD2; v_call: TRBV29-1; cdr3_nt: TGCAGCGTTGCGACTAGCTACTACAATGAGCAGTTCTTC; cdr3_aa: CSVATSYYNEQFF
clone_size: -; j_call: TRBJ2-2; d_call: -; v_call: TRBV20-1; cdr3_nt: TGCAGTGCTAGTAGTCAGAAAAACACCGGGGAGCTGTTTTTT; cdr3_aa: CSASSQKNTGELFF
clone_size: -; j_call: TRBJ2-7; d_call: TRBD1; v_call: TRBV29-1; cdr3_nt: TGCAGCGTTTCCCGGGACAGGGGCTACGAGCAGTACTTC; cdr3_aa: CSVSRDRGYEQYF
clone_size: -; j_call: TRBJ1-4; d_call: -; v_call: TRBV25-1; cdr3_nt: TGTGCCAGCAGTGGTAATGAAAAACTGTTTTTT; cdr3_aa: CASSGNEKLFF
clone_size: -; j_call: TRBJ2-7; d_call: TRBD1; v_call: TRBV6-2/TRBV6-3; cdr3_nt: TGTGCCAGCAGTAGACCCCCGGGACAGGGGCCATACGAGCAGTACTTC; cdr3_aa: CASSRPPGQGPYEQYF
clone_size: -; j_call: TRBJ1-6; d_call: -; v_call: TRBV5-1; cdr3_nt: TGCGCCAGCAGCTTGGGGAACAGCCTTCAAGATTCACCCCTCCACTTT; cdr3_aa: CASSLGNSLQDSPLHF
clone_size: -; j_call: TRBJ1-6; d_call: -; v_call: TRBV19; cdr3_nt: TGTGCCAGTAGTAACAGGGTCAATTCACCCCTCCACTTT; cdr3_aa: CASSNRVNSPLHF
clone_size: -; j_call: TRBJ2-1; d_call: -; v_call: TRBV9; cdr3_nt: TGTGCCAGCAGCGTAGAAGGGGGTTACTACAATGAGCAGTTCTTC; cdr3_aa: CASSVEGGYYNEQFF
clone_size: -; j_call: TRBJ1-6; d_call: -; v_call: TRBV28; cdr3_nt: TGTGCCAGCAGTTTACCTACTCCAGGAGGAAATTCACCCCTCCACTTT; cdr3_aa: CASSLPTPGGNSPLHF
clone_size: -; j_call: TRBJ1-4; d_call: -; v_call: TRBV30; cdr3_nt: TGTGCCTGGAGTGGGTCATTCAGCCTGGGCGAAAAACTGTTTTTT; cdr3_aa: CAWSGSFSLGEKLFF
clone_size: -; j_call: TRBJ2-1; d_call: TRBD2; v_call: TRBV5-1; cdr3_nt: TGCGCCAGCAGCTTGGCGGTAGCGGGACTCGGCGAGCAGTTCTTC; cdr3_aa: CASSLAVAGLGEQFF
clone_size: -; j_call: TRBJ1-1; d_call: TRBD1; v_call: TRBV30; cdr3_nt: TGTGCCTGGAACCCGACAGGGTATGAAGCTTTCTTT; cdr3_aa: CAWNPTGYEAFF
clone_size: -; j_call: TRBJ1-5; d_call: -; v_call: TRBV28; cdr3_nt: TGTGCCAGCGCCCCATCGAGTGCCGCGGGTAACAATCAGCCCCAGCATTTT; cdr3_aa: CASAPSSAAGNNQPQHF
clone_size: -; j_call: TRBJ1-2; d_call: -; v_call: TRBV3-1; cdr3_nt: TGTGCCAGCAGCCAAGGACAGGCGTATGGCTACACCTTC; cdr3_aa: CASSQGQAYGYTF
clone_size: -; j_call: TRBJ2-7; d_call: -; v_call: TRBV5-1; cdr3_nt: TGCGCCAGCAGCGTGCAACCTCGGGACTCATCCTCCTACGAGCAGTACTTC; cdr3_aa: CASSVQPRDSSSYEQYF
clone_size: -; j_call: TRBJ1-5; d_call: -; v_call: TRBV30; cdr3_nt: TGTGCCTGGAGTGGGGCGCGGAGCTACCCTAGCAATCAGCCCCAGCATTTT; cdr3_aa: CAWSGARSYPSNQPQHF
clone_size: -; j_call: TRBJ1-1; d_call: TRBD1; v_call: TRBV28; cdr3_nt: TGTGGGACCAACTCGGGACAGGGGTTTGACACTGAAGCTTTCTTT; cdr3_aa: CGTNSGQGFDTEAFF
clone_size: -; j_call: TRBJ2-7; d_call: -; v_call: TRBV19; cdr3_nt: TGTGCCAGTGGACAGTCTATTTCCGTTAGCGAGCAGTACTTC; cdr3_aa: CASGQSISVSEQYF
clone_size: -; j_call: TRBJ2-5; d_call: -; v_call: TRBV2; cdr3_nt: TGTGCCAGCAGTGACAGGGGTCCGCAAGAGACCCAGTACTTC; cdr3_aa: CASSDRGPQETQYF
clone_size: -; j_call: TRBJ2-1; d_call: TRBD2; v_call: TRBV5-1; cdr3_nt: TGCGCCAGCAGCTTGGTGGCTAGCGGGGACGGCGGGCAGTTCTTC; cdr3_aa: CASSLVASGDGGQFF
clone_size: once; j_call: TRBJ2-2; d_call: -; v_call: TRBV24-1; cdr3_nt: TGTGCCACCAGTGAAAATCGGCGCCAGAACACCGGGGAGCTGTTTTTT; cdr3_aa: CATSENRRQNTGELFF
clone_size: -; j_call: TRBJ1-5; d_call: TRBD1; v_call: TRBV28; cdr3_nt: TGTGCCACCAAATCCGGGACAGGGAGTTCGGGTAGCAATCAGCCCCAGCATTTT; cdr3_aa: CATKSGTGSSGSNQPQHF
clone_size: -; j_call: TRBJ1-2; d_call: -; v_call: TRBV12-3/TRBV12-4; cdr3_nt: TGTGCCAGCGCCCCGGGGCTCTTGGGAGGCTACACCTTC; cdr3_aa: CASAPGLLGGYTF
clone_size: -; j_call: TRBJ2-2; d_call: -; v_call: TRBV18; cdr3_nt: TGTGCCAGCTCACAATCGAGCCAGTCCGCCCACACCGGGGAGCTGTTTTTT; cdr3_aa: CASSQSSQSAHTGELFF
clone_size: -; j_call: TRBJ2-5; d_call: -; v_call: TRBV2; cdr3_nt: TGTGCCAGCAGAGTACTAGGCTGGGAAGAGACCCAGTACTTC; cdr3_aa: CASRVLGWEETQYF
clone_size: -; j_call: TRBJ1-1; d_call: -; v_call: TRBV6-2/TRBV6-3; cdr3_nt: TGTGCCAGCAGTTACGGGGGGCGCTTAAATGAAGCTTTCTTT; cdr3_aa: CASSYGGRLNEAFF
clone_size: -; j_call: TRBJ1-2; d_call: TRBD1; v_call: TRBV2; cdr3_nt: TGTGCCAGCAAGGGGACAGGGTTGTTTTATGGCTACACCTTC; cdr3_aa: CASKGTGLFYGYTF
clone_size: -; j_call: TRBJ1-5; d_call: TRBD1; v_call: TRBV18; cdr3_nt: TGTGCCAGCTCACCCTCCGGGACAGGGGACCAGCCCCAGCATTTT; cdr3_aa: CASSPSGTGDQPQHF
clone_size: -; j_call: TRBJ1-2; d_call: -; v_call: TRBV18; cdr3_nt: TGTGCCAGCTCACCTCGAGAAGGCTACACCTTC; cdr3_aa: CASSPREGYTF
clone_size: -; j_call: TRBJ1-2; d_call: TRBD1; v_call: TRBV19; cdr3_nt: TGTGCCAGTAGTATCTTGACAGGGGCGGATGGCTACACCTTC; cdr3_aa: CASSILTGADGYTF
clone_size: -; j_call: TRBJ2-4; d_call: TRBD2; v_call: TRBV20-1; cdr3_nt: TGCAGTGCTAGTCGGGGGGACCAAGCCAAAAACATTCAGTACTTC; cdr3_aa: CSASRGDQAKNIQYF
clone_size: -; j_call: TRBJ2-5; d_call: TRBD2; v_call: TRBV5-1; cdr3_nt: TGCGCCAGCAGGACTAGCGGGGGGGAGACCCAGTACTTC; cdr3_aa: CASRTSGGETQYF
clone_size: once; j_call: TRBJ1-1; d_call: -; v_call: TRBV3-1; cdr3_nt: TGTGCCAGCAGCCAAGGTCAGTCTGAGGAAGCTTTCTTT; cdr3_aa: CASSQGQSEEAFF
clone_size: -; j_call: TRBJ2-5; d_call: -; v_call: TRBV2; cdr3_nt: TGTGCCAGCCTCCCGACTAAAGAGACCCAGTACTTC; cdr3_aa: CASLPTKETQYF
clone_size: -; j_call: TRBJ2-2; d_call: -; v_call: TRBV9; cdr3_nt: TGTGCCAGCAGCGTAGTGAGCGGGGAGCTGTTTTTT; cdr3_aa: CASSVVSGELFF
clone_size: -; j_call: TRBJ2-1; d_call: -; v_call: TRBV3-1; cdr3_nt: TGTGCCAGCAGCCAAGATCCAACCCCGAGCTCCTACAATGAGCAGTTCTTC; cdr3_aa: CASSQDPTPSSYNEQFF
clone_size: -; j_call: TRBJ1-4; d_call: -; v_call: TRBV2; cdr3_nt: TGTGCCAGCAGTCCGGGACACCGAAATGAAAAACTGTTTTTT; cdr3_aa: CASSPGHRNEKLFF
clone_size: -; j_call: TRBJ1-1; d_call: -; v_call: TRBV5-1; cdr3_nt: TGCGCCAGCAGCTTGCTCTCAGGGACGACTGAAGCTTTCTTT; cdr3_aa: CASSLLSGTTEAFF
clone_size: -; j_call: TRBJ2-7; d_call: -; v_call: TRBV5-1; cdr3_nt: TGCGCCAGCCGCGACTGGAGGCAGGGGATTAACGAGCAGTACTTC; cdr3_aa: CASRDWRQGINEQYF
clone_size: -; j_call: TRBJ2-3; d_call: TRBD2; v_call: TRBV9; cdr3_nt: TGTGCCAGCAGCATATCGATAGCGGGAGGGCCTTTGGCAGATACGCAGTATTTT; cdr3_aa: CASSISIAGGPLADTQYF
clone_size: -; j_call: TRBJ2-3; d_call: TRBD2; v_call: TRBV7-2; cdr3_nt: TGTGCCAGCAGCCCACTCCGGGCTAGCGGGGGGGCTACAGATACGCAGTATTTT; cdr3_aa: CASSPLRASGGATDTQYF
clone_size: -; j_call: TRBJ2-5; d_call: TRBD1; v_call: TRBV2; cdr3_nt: TGTGCCAGCAGTCGGGCAGGGGGAGAAGAGACCCAGTACTTC; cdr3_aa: CASSRAGGEETQYF